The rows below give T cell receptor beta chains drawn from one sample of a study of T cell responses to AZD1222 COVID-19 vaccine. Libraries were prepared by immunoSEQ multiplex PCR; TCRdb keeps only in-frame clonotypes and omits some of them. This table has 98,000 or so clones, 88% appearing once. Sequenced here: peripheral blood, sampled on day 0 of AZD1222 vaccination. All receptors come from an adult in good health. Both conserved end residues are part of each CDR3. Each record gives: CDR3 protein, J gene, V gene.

CDR3 protein: CASSYAGNQPQHF; J gene: TRBJ1-5; V gene: TRBV28
CDR3 protein: CSVEDKSLTQHF; J gene: TRBJ1-5; V gene: TRBV29-1
CDR3 protein: CASSLRGVAEAFF; J gene: TRBJ1-1; V gene: TRBV12-3/TRBV12-4
CDR3 protein: CASSLGSPGQGSYEQYF; J gene: TRBJ2-7; V gene: TRBV13
CDR3 protein: CASSSGTSGGQETQYF; J gene: TRBJ2-5; V gene: TRBV11-2
CDR3 protein: CASSYAEKDLRNGDTQYF; J gene: TRBJ2-3; V gene: TRBV27
CDR3 protein: CASSLRGFDTQYF; J gene: TRBJ2-3; V gene: TRBV7-2
CDR3 protein: CASSQDEGSSAEAFF; J gene: TRBJ1-1; V gene: TRBV4-2
CDR3 protein: CASSMRADTEAFF; J gene: TRBJ1-1; V gene: TRBV7-9
CDR3 protein: CATSVAGDPYEQYF; J gene: TRBJ2-7; V gene: TRBV15